This T cell receptor beta chain appears in the sequencing data of a study of T cells in Graves' hyperthyroidism and ophthalmopathy. Background on the study: Peripheral blood draws took place at initial diagnosis, ahead of any treatment. Study findings and constraints: From stable hyperthyroidism, ophthalmopathy was separated by a 13 V-J model. The blood repertoire included most of the expanded thyroid clonotypes above 0.001.

RNA transcripts provided the source from which TCR beta CDR3 regions were amplified. The HTBI primer set served for first-round RT-PCR of the TCR CDR3. TCRdb recomputed calls from the multiplex PCR reads with MiXCR, one row per CDR3 protein. Here the sample spans around 600,000 distinct CDR3 sequences, approximately 15% being singletons. Under 3 months was the duration of disease in ophthalmopathy patients, who also had a Clinical Activity Score of at least 3 and a NOSPECS grade of at least 4. The table lists this clonotype with a few counts. Its antigen is still unknown. Sequenced: blood. The clonotype originates from a woman aged 18-35 years with Graves' ophthalmopathy.

The CDR3 spells CASSQEKGLAGGPDTQYF. CDR3 in DNA: TGCGCCAGCAGCCAAGAGAAAGGACTAGCGGGAGGGCCAGATACGCAGTATTTT. J is TRBJ2-3 and V is TRBV4-3, with 15 positions matching TRBD2. The CDR3 is made up of 18 amino acids. CDR1 and CDR2 from the germline V gene are LGHNA and YSLEER. V dropped 0 bases and J dropped 4; count of bases not matched to a gene: 5.